These 18 T cell receptor beta chains came from one sample sequenced in a study of blood T cell repertoires in COVID-19. Measured with immunoSEQ multiplex PCR; TCRdb has only the in-frame clones, and not every one. The sample consists of fewer than 250,000 clones, about 88% of them appearing once. Sequencing used peripheral blood. The receptors originated from a man in his 70s with acute or convalescent COVID-19.

The chain joins TRBV2 to TRBJ1-1; 7 bases map to TRBD1. The CDR3 totals 14 residues. From germline, CDR1 is SNHLY and CDR2 FYNNEI. V lost 6 bases, J lost 2 bases, and 6 bases stayed unmatched. The CDR3 sequence is CASRTTGTNTEAFF. The DNA for the CDR3 is TGTGCCAGCAGGACGACAGGGACCAACACTGAAGCTTTCTTT.

J is TRBJ2-7 and V is TRBV5-6; tentatively, D is TRBD1 (5 bases). Germline-derived CDR1 and CDR2 are SGHDT and YYEEEE. The V end lost 0 bases, the J end lost 0 bases, and 7 bases lay between the germline ends. The CDR3 extends over 14 amino acids. The CDR3 spells CASSLDRLSYEQYF. The CDR3 DNA reads as TGTGCCAGCAGCTTGGACAGGCTCTCCTACGAGCAGTACTTC.

The rearrangement joins TRBV2 to TRBJ2-7; D is uncertain. This CDR3 has 11 residues. CDR1 and CDR2 (germline): SNHLY, FYNNEI. Trimming took 5 bases from V and 3 from J, leaving 5 bases between them. The CDR3, as DNA: TGTGCCAGCAGTCTAAGCTACGAGCAGTACTTC. Protein product: CASSLSYEQYF.

This sequence joins TRBV30 and TRBJ1-2; no clear D. V lost 2 bases to trimming and J lost 1 base, with 14 bases between them. The CDR3 contains 15 residues. The germline V gene has CDR1 GTSNPN and CDR2 SVGIG (reference sequence). The CDR3 is CAWSSSRSNNYGYTF. The CDR3 DNA sequence: TGTGCCTGGAGTAGTAGCCGGTCGAATAACTATGGCTACACCTTC.

The chain uses TRBV29-1 and TRBJ2-1; 7 bases line up with TRBD2. The germline V gene has CDR1 SQVTM and CDR2 ANQGSEA. This CDR3 has 14 amino acids. V was clipped by 4 bases and J by 8 bases; unmatched bases: 11. CDR3 sequence (DNA): TGCAGCGTTGTTGGACTAGGGCTCGTTGATGAGCAGTTCTTC. Translation: CSVVGLGLVDEQFF.

In this sample, this clone turned up once. This chain joins TRBV7-2 and TRBJ2-1, with 8 bases identical to TRBD2. With 5 bases clipped from V and 6 bases from J, the junction kept 9 bases outside the gene matches. CDR3 length: 15 residues. CDR1 and CDR2 (germline): SGHTA, FQGNSA. The CDR3 region has the DNA TGTGCCAGCAGCCACAAGCGGGAGCTCGGCAATGAGCAGTTCTTC. It specifies CASSHKRELGNEQFF.

V usage is TRBV7-9 and J usage is TRBJ1-2; TRBD1 matches at 8 bases. Germline values: CDR1 SEHNR, CDR2 FQNEAQ (reference sequence). The CDR3 is 15 residues long. V lost 3 bases and J lost 10; bases outside the gene matches: 13. The CDR3 DNA sequence: TGTGCCAGCAGCTTCGGACAGGGTGCGGGAGTTTCCTACACCTTC. Translating it yields CASSFGQGAGVSYTF. The full variable domain, its missing parts supplied by reference TRBV7-9 and TRBJ1-2, is DTGVSQNPRHKITKRGQNVTFRCDPISEHNRLYWYRQTLGQGPEFLTYFQNEAQLEKSRLLSDRFSAERPKGSFSTLEIQRTEQGDSAMYLCASSFGQGAGVSYTFGSGTRLTVV.

This chain connects TRBV12-3 or TRBV12-4 to TRBJ2-3; D is ambiguous. This CDR3 region has 11 residues. Trimming took off 4 bases at V and 3 bases at J, with 2 bases between the two ends. The CDR3 region has the DNA TGTGCCAGCAGTTCGACAGATACGCAGTATTTT. It yields the protein CASSSTDTQYF.

The chain joins TRBV7-6 to TRBJ2-5; 9 bases are a match to TRBD2. V was clipped by 0 bases and J by 3 bases; unmatched bases: 5. Germline V lookup: CDR1 SGHVS, CDR2 FNYEAQ. This CDR3 is 16 amino acids long. CDR3 sequence reads: CASSLAPASGKETQYF. The DNA for the CDR3 is TGTGCCAGCAGCTTAGCGCCGGCTAGCGGGAAAGAGACCCAGTACTTC.

The chain uses TRBV5-6 and TRBJ1-2; 9 positions agree with TRBD1. There are 15 residues in the CDR3. CDR1 and CDR2 (germline): SGHDT, YYEEEE. Trimming took 3 bases from V and 3 from J; bases not matched to a gene: 6. Here the CDR3 reads CASSSRQGVHYGYTF. The CDR3 nucleotides are TGTGCCAGCAGCTCCAGACAGGGGGTACACTATGGCTACACCTTC.

In the case of this clone: This specimen includes other DNA sequences encoding the same CDR3. The CDR3: CASRGGLAGTYEQYF. The CDR3, as DNA: TGTGCCAGCAGAGGTGGACTAGCGGGGACCTACGAGCAGTACTTC. The V gene is TRBV2, the J gene TRBJ2-7; 12 bases agree with TRBD2. J gave up 2 bases and V 6 bases, and 5 bases lay outside the gene matches. The CDR3 extends over 15 amino acids. Germline V CDR1 and CDR2: SNHLY, FYNNEI. The full variable domain, its missing parts supplied by reference TRBV2 and TRBJ2-7, is EPEVTQTPSHQVTQMGQEVILRCVPISNHLYFYWYRQILGQKVEFLVSFYNNEISEKSEIFDDQFSVERPDGSNFTLKIRSTKLEDSAMYFCASRGGLAGTYEQYFGPGTRLTVT.

V usage is TRBV3-1 (or the pseudogene TRBV3-2) and J usage is TRBJ1-6, with D perhaps matching TRBD1 (5 bases). Germline V CDR1 and CDR2: LGHDT, YNNKEL (reference sequence). CDR3 length equals 14 residues. V was pared by 0 bases and J by 9 bases, with 9 bases between. This chain's CDR3 is CASSQDQGSSPLHF. CDR3 coding DNA: TGTGCCAGCAGCCAAGATCAGGGCAGTTCACCCCTCCACTTT.

The chain combines TRBV18 with TRBJ1-6; D ambiguous. V was trimmed by 1 base and J by 8 bases, leaving 6 bases between them. Germline-derived CDR1 and CDR2 are KGHSH and LQKENI. The CDR3 covers 13 residues. DNA for the CDR3: TGTGCCAGCTCACCACGACAAGATTCACCCCTCCACTTT. It encodes CASSPRQDSPLHF.

This chain uses TRBV7-8 with TRBJ1-5; 8 bases match TRBD1. Trimming at V came to 8 bases and at J to 3 bases, leaving 15 bases not matched to a gene. The CDR3 consists of 17 residues. Germline values: CDR1 SGHVS, CDR2 FQNEAQ. CDR3 sequence reads: CASSPDRGSRVNQPQHF. CDR3 nucleotides: TGTGCCAGCTCCCCAGACAGGGGTAGTAGGGTCAATCAGCCCCAGCATTTT.

This chain connects TRBV5-1 to TRBJ2-2; 8 positions match TRBD1. Germline CDR1 is SGHRS and CDR2 is YFSETQ. The CDR3 is 16 residues long. V lost 0 bases, J lost 5 bases, and 6 bases stayed unmatched. DNA for the CDR3: TGCGCCAGCAGCTTGGCCATGGGACAGGCGACCGGGGAGCTGTTTTTT. Its protein product is CASSLAMGQATGELFF.

The rearrangement links TRBV5-1 to TRBJ2-1; the D gene is possibly TRBD1 (6 bases). This CDR3 is 11 amino acids long. Germline values: CDR1 SGHRS, CDR2 YFSETQ. Trimming stripped 7 bases from V and 8 bases from J, with 10 bases between. CDR3 region: CASAQGDEQFF. In nucleotides, the CDR3 is TGCGCCAGCGCACAGGGAGATGAGCAGTTCTTC.

Of note for this clone: Other DNA sequences in the sample encode the same CDR3. The chain uses TRBV3-1 (or the pseudogene TRBV3-2) and TRBJ2-1; 9 bases match TRBD2. V trimming: 4 bases; J trimming: 1 base; junction bases outside the gene matches: 2. CDR3 length: 15 residues. Germline CDR1 LGHDT, CDR2 YNNKEL (reference sequence). CDR3: CASSPTSGSYNEQFF. In DNA form, the CDR3 reads TGTGCCAGCAGCCCCACTAGCGGGTCCTACAATGAGCAGTTCTTC.

V and J are TRBV6-1 and TRBJ2-7; 7 bases are shared with TRBD1. The germline CDR1 and CDR2 sequences are MNHNS and SASEGT. The V and J ends lost 1 base and 2 bases, in that order; junction bases with no gene match: 2. CDR3 length: 14 residues. This CDR3 is CASSEGDRPYEQYF. As DNA, the CDR3 is TGTGCCAGCAGTGAAGGGGACAGACCCTACGAGCAGTACTTC.